Detailed here is one TCR beta chain. Its specificity is not known. This CDR3 is built from 15 residues. The germline gives CDR1 KGHDR, CDR2 SFDVKD. The V and J ends lost 4 bases and 5 bases respectively, with 17 bases between them. Measured with immunoSEQ multiplex PCR; TCRdb has only the in-frame clones, and not every one. The table lists thousands of clones, just over 85% of them singletons, with over 10% in the top ten. This entry comes from a study of stem cell transplantation in POMP-related autoinflammatory disease. Study summary: Pre-transplant patients had naive-skewed CD4+ T cells and few CD8+ T cells. Study-wide points: A trend toward lower repertoire diversity and greater clonality appeared in every analyzed T-cell subset of PRAID patients. In PRAID patients, the number of distinct TRB V-J gene pairings was restricted.

Specimen: CD8+ T cells from PBMCs, collected after stem cell transplantation. The clonotype originates from a human patient with POMP-related autoinflammation and immune dysregulation (PRAID). Some T cells may be provided by the graft donor. The chain recombines TRBV24-1 with TRBJ2-7; unclear D gene. The CDR3 DNA sequence: TGTGCCACCAGTGACCGTAGTCAAATGACCGACGAGCAGTACTTC. This codes for CATSDRSQMTDEQYF.